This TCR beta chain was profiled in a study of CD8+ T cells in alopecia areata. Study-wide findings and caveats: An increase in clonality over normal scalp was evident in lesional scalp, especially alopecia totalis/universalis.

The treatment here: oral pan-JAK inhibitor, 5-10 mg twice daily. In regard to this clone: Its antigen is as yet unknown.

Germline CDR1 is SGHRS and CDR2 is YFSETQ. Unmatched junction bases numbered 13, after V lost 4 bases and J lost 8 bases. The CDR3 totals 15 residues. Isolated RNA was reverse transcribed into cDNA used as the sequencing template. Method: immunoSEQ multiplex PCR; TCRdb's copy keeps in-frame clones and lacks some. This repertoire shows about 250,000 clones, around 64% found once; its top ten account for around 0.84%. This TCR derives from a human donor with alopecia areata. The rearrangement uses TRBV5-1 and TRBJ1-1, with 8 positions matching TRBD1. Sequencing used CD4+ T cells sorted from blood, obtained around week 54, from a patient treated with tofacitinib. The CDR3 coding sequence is TGCGCCAGCAGCCGGCCTCTAGCAGGGGGCGAAGAAGCTTTCTTT. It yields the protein CASSRPLAGGEEAFF.